These T cell receptor beta chains were read from a single sample in a study of cytomegalovirus exposure and HLA in healthy donors. Produced via immunoSEQ multiplex PCR; TCRdb's table is partial and in-frame only. The repertoire table contains about 70,000 clones. Material: PBMCs. Receptor source: a female donor in good health and CMV-seropositive. The CDR3 runs from the conserved cysteine through the conserved F or W. D genes are given only for firm matches.

D	V	J	DNA	CDR3
TRBD2	TRBV28	TRBJ2-7	TGTGCCAGCAGTTTAGAGGGAGGGGAAAAGTACTTC	CASSLEGGEKYF
TRBD1	TRBV7-8	TRBJ1-2	TGTGCCAGCCACCCCGCCGGGACAGGGGGTCATGGTGGCTACACCTTC	CASHPAGTGGHGGYTF
TRBD1	TRBV6-5	TRBJ1-5	TGTGCCAGCAGTTACTCGAGAGCAGGGGGCCTATTTCCCCAGCATTTT	CASSYSRAGGLFPQHF
TRBD1	TRBV10-3	TRBJ2-5	TGTGCCACCTCACAGGGGCAACGGGAGACCCAGTACTTC	CATSQGQRETQYF
TRBD2	TRBV7-2	TRBJ2-1	TGTGCCAGCAGCTCCGTAGCGGGGGTTCGATACAATGAGCAGTTCTTC	CASSSVAGVRYNEQFF
TRBD1	TRBV9	TRBJ2-5	TGTGCCAGCAGCGTGGGAACAGGGGAGGAGACCCAGTACTTC	CASSVGTGEETQYF
TRBD1	TRBV18	TRBJ1-2	TGTGCCAGCTCATCGCAGGGGGTTTACTATGGCTACACCTTC	CASSSQGVYYGYTF
TRBD1	TRBV19	TRBJ1-5	TGTGCCAGTAGCTTCGGACAGGGGGCTTTTCAGCCCCAGCATTTT	CASSFGQGAFQPQHF
-	TRBV4-3	TRBJ2-7	TGCGCCAGCAGCCAGGGGGCTAGCCCCTCCTACGAGCAGTACTTC	CASSQGASPSYEQYF
-	TRBV18	TRBJ2-1	TGTGCCAGCTCAAGGAACCCGGGACAAAAGGGTGAGCAGTTCTTC	CASSRNPGQKGEQFF
-	TRBV19	TRBJ2-7	TGTGCCAGTAGTCCCCAGATGAGGGACTACGAGCAGTACTTC	CASSPQMRDYEQYF
-	TRBV29-1	TRBJ2-7	TGCAGCGTTGAAGGGGCAGGGGACGAGCAGTACTTC	CSVEGAGDEQYF
TRBD1	TRBV4-3	TRBJ1-3	TGCGCCAGCAGCCCACCAGGACAGGGGGCGAACACCATATATTTT	CASSPPGQGANTIYF
TRBD1	TRBV4-3	TRBJ2-7	TGCGCCAGCAGCCAAGATGGGCAGGGGGCGCGGGAGCAGTACTTC	CASSQDGQGAREQYF
TRBD2	TRBV4-1	TRBJ2-1	TGCGCCAGCAGCCAAGTAGCTGGGGGGGACCACAATGAGCAGTTCTTC	CASSQVAGGDHNEQFF
TRBD2	TRBV7-6	TRBJ2-3	TGTGCCAGCAGCCAAGTAGCGGGGGGGCGCACAGATACGCAGTATTTT	CASSQVAGGRTDTQYF
TRBD1	TRBV18	TRBJ2-7	TGTGCCAGCTCACGGGACAGGGATACCTACGAGCAGTACTTC	CASSRDRDTYEQYF
-	TRBV9	TRBJ2-3	TGTGCCAGCAGCGTAGAGGCGGGCCGCACCACAGATACGCAGTATTTT	CASSVEAGRTTDTQYF
TRBD1	TRBV15	TRBJ2-7	TGTGCCACCAGCAGATCGGGACAGGGGGCAGTCGAGCAGTACTTC	CATSRSGQGAVEQYF
TRBD1	TRBV6-1	TRBJ2-2	TGTGCCAGCACTGAGACAGGGGGCGACACCGGGGAGCTGTTTTTT	CASTETGGDTGELFF
TRBD1	TRBV6-6	TRBJ2-1	TGTGCCAGCAGTGCGGGACAGGGCGGCAATGAGCAGTTCTTC	CASSAGQGGNEQFF
TRBD2	TRBV30	TRBJ2-2	TGTGCCTGGGACATCGGGACTAGCGGCACTGGGGAGCTGTTTTTT	CAWDIGTSGTGELFF
-	TRBV27	TRBJ1-1	TGTGCCAGCAGTTTCTCGTCTAGGGAGGAAGCTTTCTTT	CASSFSSREEAFF
TRBD2	TRBV7-9	TRBJ2-5	TGTGCCAGCAGCTTAATGCTAGCGGGAGCATGGGGAGGCGAGACCCAGTACTTC	CASSLMLAGAWGGETQYF
-	TRBV7-9	TRBJ1-2	TGTGCCAGCAGCTCGTCTACCGGGACAAGGAACTATGGCTACACCTTC	CASSSSTGTRNYGYTF
TRBD1	TRBV4-3	TRBJ2-7	TGCGCCAGCAGCCAAGAAACAGGGGTGGACTACGAGCAGTACTTC	CASSQETGVDYEQYF
TRBD1	TRBV10-3	TRBJ1-2	TGTGCCGGGACAGCAACAGCTAACTATGGCTACACCTTC	CAGTATANYGYTF
TRBD2	TRBV28	TRBJ2-5	TGTGCCAGCAGTTTACGGGAGGAGTTTTGGGAGACCCAGTACTTC	CASSLREEFWETQYF
TRBD1	TRBV28	TRBJ2-6	TGTGCCTACCCTAGACCGGACAGGGATACTGGGGCCAACGTCCTGACTTTC	CAYPRPDRDTGANVLTF
TRBD2	TRBV7-3	TRBJ2-7	TGTGCCAGCAGCCTTTCGGGACTAGCGGTCCACGAGCAGTACTTC	CASSLSGLAVHEQYF
-	TRBV4-3	TRBJ2-3	TGCGCCAGCAGCCAAGATGGGCCAGTCTCCCCCACAGATAAGCAGTATTTT	CASSQDGPVSPTDKQYF
-	TRBV9	TRBJ1-1	TGTGCCAGCAGCGGGGAGAGGGAGGCTGAAGCTTTCTTT	CASSGEREAEAFF